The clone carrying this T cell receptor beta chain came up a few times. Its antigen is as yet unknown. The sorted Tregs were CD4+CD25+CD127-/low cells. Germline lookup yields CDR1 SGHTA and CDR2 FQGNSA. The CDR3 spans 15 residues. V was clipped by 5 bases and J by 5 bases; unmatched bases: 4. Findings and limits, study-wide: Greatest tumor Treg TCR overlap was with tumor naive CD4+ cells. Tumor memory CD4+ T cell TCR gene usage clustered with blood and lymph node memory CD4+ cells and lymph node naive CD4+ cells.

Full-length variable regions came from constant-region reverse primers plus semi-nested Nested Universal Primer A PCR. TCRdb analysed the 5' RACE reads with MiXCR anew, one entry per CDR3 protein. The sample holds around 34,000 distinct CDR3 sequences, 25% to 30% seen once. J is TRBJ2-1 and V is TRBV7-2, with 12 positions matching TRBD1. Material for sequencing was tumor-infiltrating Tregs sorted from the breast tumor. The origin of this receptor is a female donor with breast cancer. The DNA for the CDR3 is TGTGCCAGCAGCGTGGGACAGGGGGCCCACAATGAGCAGTTCTTC. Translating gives CASSVGQGAHNEQFF.